Detailed here is one T cell receptor (beta chain). Its antigen is unidentified. CDR1 and CDR2 from the germline V gene are SEHNR and FQNEAQ (reference sequence). This CDR3 is 14 amino acids long. V was cut by 3 bases and J by 10 bases, with 16 bases left in between. Using quantitative 5'-RACE with molecular barcodes, the authors made TCR beta libraries. In TCRdb, the 5' RACE reads were re-called with MiXCR into one record per CDR3 protein. The repertoire consists of fewer than 750,000 distinct CDR3 sequences, with 15% to 20% occurring once and the leading ten covering 19%. These data originate in a study of CD8 T cells in ankylosing spondylitis. Study conclusions and caveats: Eight highly homologous variants made up a TCR beta motif, and this motif appeared characteristic of ankylosing spondylitis blood. In reactive arthritis synovial fluid and blood, some motif variants had been reported before. Reported data indicate significant enrichment of disease-linked clones within matched ankylosing spondylitis synovial fluid. CD8+ cells made up the disease-linked clones, which were relatively rare in peripheral blood.

Material: blood, either unsorted or a sorted T cell fraction (not recorded which). The V gene is TRBV7-9, the J gene TRBJ2-1, with D maybe TRBD2 (6 bases). This TCR came from a male donor with ankylosing spondylitis. The CDR3 sequence is CASSFRERPTEQFF. The CDR3 nucleotides are TGTGCCAGCAGCTTCCGGGAGCGGCCGACAGAGCAGTTCTTC.